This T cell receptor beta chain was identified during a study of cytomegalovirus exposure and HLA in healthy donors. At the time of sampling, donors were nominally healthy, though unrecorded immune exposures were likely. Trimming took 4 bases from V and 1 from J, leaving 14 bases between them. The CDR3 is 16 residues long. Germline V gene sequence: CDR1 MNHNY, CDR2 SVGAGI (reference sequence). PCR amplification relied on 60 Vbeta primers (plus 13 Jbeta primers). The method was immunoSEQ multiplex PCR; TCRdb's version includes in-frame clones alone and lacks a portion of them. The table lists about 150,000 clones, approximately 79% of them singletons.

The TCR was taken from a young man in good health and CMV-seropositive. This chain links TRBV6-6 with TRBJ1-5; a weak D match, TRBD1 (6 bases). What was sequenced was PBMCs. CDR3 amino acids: CASSWTATYSNQPQHF. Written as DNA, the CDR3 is TGTGCCAGCAGTTGGACAGCTACTTACAGCAATCAGCCCCAGCATTTT.